This paragraph covers one T cell receptor beta chain sequence. The antigen it binds to is not known. Base qualities are not provided; no much larger clone lies one nucleotide away. This sample is part of a study of beta chain features in type 1 diabetes (dated by TCRdb to between 2018 and 2020). Background for the entire study: Mean age, gender distribution, total cell number and subset yield were not different between patients and healthy donors. Across all samples, 107,917,701 sorted cells were examined, and cell number per subset correlated strongly with RNA yield. The study compared TCRB repertoires of sorted circulating CD4+ T cell subsets between recently diagnosed type 1 diabetes patients and matched healthy donors. Regulatory and stem cell-like memory subsets were obtained from only 8 patients and about 8 healthy donors, while naive and central memory subsets were obtained from all 30 or so donors.

The entire amount of isolated RNA was reverse transcribed using the High Capacity cDNA Reverse Transcription Kit, so the sequenced TCRB transcripts were expressed ones. Deep immunoSEQ sequencing was applied to naive, central memory and regulatory T cell samples, giving an average of roughly 3.5 million total reads per sample. Sorted cells were lysed in RLT buffer, and RNA was extracted using DNase-treated RNeasy Micro or Mini kits according to cell number. Each cell subset was processed on its own to prevent cross-contamination, while patient and healthy donor samples were processed together. Using the immunoSEQ multiplex PCR, TCRB sequences were amplified from cDNA into 87-bp fragments spanning the CDR3 region. Sequencing of the amplicons was done on the Illumina HiSeq platform. Per the source publication's procedure: Synthetic template baselines were used to correct PCR bias computationally, reads within Hamming distance 2 were collapsed together, and singletons that could not be merged were discarded. Reads were aligned against IMGT to assign V, D and J genes, CDR3 length and insertions or deletions at six rearrangement sites. Within each subset, clonotype counts were normalized to sorted cell number, after which true diversity and Gini coefficients were computed with the tcR R package. Repertoire sharing was quantified using the overlap coefficient calculated on TCRB nucleotide sequences. Out-of-frame TCRB sequences from naive cells were analyzed as a proxy for the pre-selection repertoire. TCRdb obtained this table from immuneACCESS and retained in-frame rearrangements with V and J assigned. These tables miss some clones; where compared with another copy, unresolved V genes account for less than half of the shortfall, and the remainder is unexplained. The V and J calls and the clone size are those of that table, but D and trimming were determined from the DNA. The sample yields some 250,000 clones; 11% to 15% were counted once. The ten largest account for 0.015% to 0.02% of the sample.

From V the trimming removes 9 bases and from J it removes 0 bases, while the gene matches leave 1 base of the junction unaccounted for. The germline V gene encodes CDR1 WNHNN and CDR2 SYGVQD (reference sequence). CDR3 length: 13 amino acids, cysteine to phenylalanine. Only the CDR3 DNA is retained, 39 bases long and in frame from the first base. The full study reports these points: Because the HLA sub-analyses included only small numbers of individuals, any influence of HLA type on TCRB rearrangement was left unresolved. Because cDNA was sequenced instead of genomic DNA, activated cells with high expression could be over-represented, although the groups did not differ in activation or CD3 levels. Fewer insertions and more nucleotide deletions at VDJ recombination sites were observed in patients with type 1 diabetes, implying thymic rearrangement abnormalities. A moderate but significant shortening of TCRB CDR3 length was observed in type 1 diabetes patients in all four CD4+ subsets. PCR might favor shorter templates, but patient and control samples were amplified and corrected together, so any skew would affect both groups equally. Naive, central memory and regulatory TCRB repertoires appeared to be more similar among patients than among healthy donors.

From each donor, a single peripheral blood sample of around 120 mL on average was drawn into heparinised tubes. Naive, central memory, regulatory and stem cell-like memory CD4+ T cells were sorted on a BD FACSAria II using a panel including CD45RO, CCR7, CD25, CD127, CD95 and CD27. A purity above 98% was achieved for all sorted populations. PBMCs were isolated immediately by Lymphoprep density gradient centrifugation and stained directly without culture. So that batch effects would be minimized, each experiment stained and sorted samples in pairs, pairing one healthy donor with one patient. The TCR sequence derives from a man aged 30-40 years with type 1 diabetes. The sample consisted of naive CD4+ T cells from blood. This sample's cell subset or site label indicates: true naive CD4+ T cells. Recombination linked TRBV10-1 to TRBJ2-3, and 9 junctional nucleotides match TRBD1. The CDR3 reads as follows: CASGQGSTDTQYF. The DNA sequence reads TGCGCCAGTGGACAGGGGAGCACAGATACGCAGTATTTT.